Listed below are T cell receptor beta chains from one sample, sequenced in a study of HIV-infected children after antiretroviral therapy interruption. TCRdb re-analysed the 3' RACE reads in MiXCR, keeping a single row per CDR3 protein. The table records 70,000 to 90,000 distinct CDR3 sequences, 5.5% to 8.5% of them present only once. Sample: CD45RA+ CD4+ T cells from PBMCs, pooled from several time points, taken from a donor given antiretroviral therapy, either interrupted or continuous. The receptors derive from a pool of human donors with HIV. Each CDR3 is given with its conserved first and last residue. D genes are given only for firm matches. Some rows mark clone size as missing; the rest say once, few, many or name a class of expanded clone.

v_call	j_call	d_call	clone_size	cdr3_nt	cdr3_aa
TRBV13	TRBJ1-2	.	few	TGTGCCAGCAGCTTAGCCGGGATTAAGTATAGCTACACCTTC	CASSLAGIKYSYTF
TRBV5-1	TRBJ2-5	.	.	TGCGCCAGCAGCTTGGTCGGATCCCAAGAGACCCAGTACTTC	CASSLVGSQETQYF
TRBV6-1	TRBJ2-7	.	many	TGTGCCAGCAGTGAAGCCGCGGGTGAGAGATACTACGAGCAGTACTTC	CASSEAAGERYYEQYF
TRBV12-3/TRBV12-4	TRBJ2-3	.	many	TGTGCCAGCAGCCGCGTCGGGGATACGCAGTATTTT	CASSRVGDTQYF
TRBV20-1	TRBJ2-7	.	many	TGCAGTGCTAGCAGACTAGACCACGAGCAGTACTTC	CSASRLDHEQYF
TRBV7-2	TRBJ2-7	.	many	TGTGCCAGCAGCCCCCGACAGGCCTCCTACGAGCAGTACTTC	CASSPRQASYEQYF
TRBV10-2	TRBJ2-7	TRBD1	many	TGCGCCAGCAATGACAGGGCGGGCGAGCAGTACTTC	CASNDRAGEQYF
TRBV19	TRBJ2-6	.	many	TGTGCCAGTAGTAAGGGAACTGGGGCCAACGTCCTGACTTTC	CASSKGTGANVLTF
TRBV27	TRBJ2-6	TRBD1	.	TGTGCCAGCAGGGCCAGTAGACAGGGCTACTCTGGGGCCAACGTCCTGACTTTC	CASRASRQGYSGANVLTF
TRBV2	TRBJ1-2	.	few	TGTGCCAGCAGCCGGGACTTCTTGACCTATGGCTACACCTTC	CASSRDFLTYGYTF
TRBV10-1	TRBJ1-2	TRBD1	many	TGCGCCAGGGAGACAGGGGCCTATGGCTACACCTTC	CARETGAYGYTF
TRBV5-4	TRBJ2-3	TRBD2	few	TGTGCCAGCAGCGGATCAATGGGACTAAGGACAGATACGCAGTATTTT	CASSGSMGLRTDTQYF
TRBV20-1	TRBJ1-1	.	.	TGCAGTGCCCCCCCGGGGGGCGCTTGGAACACTGAAGCTTTCTTT	CSAPPGGAWNTEAFF
TRBV11-2	TRBJ2-7	.	few	TGTGCCAGCAGCTTAGAGATTAGGGGGTACGAGCAGTACTTC	CASSLEIRGYEQYF
TRBV10-2	TRBJ2-5	.	.	TGTGCCAGCGGTGATGTGGTTAACCAAGACACCCAGTACTTT	CASGDVVNQDTQYF
TRBV20-1	TRBJ2-7	.	few	TGCAGTGCTAGAGCGGACGCCTACGAGCAGTACTTC	CSARADAYEQYF
TRBV20-1	TRBJ2-1	TRBD2	many	TGCAGTGCTGACACCCTAGCGGGGGACTACAATGAGCAGTTCTTC	CSADTLAGDYNEQFF
TRBV7-2	TRBJ2-1	TRBD1	many	TGTGCCAGCAGCTTAGCACTTTGGGGGACAGGTAATGAGCAGTTCTTC	CASSLALWGTGNEQFF
TRBV27	TRBJ2-3	.	few	TGTGCCAGCAGTTTTTTGGCGGGGGCGGGAGATACGCAGTATTTT	CASSFLAGAGDTQYF
TRBV6-5	TRBJ1-6	.	many	TGTGCCAGCAGTTGGCGAAACAATTCACCCCTCCACTTT	CASSWRNNSPLHF
TRBV29-1	TRBJ2-1	TRBD1	many	TGCAGCGTTACCCTGACAGGGGGGCAGGACAATGAGCAGTTCTTC	CSVTLTGGQDNEQFF
TRBV14	TRBJ1-1	.	many	TGTGCCAGCAGGGGGTCGAACACTGAAGCTTTCTTT	CASRGSNTEAFF
TRBV5-1	TRBJ2-3	.	.	TGCGCCAGCAGCTGGAGGGGGCAGGGAACAGATACGCAGTATTTT	CASSWRGQGTDTQYF
TRBV6-1	TRBJ2-1	TRBD2	many	TGTGCCAGCAGTGGGTGGGGGACTAACAATGACAATGAGCAGTTCTTC	CASSGWGTNNDNEQFF
TRBV18	TRBJ2-1	.	many	TGTGCCAGCTCCCCTTGGACAGAGTACAATGAGCAGTTCTTC	CASSPWTEYNEQFF
TRBV7-2	TRBJ1-5	.	many	TGTGCCAGCAGCCGCGGTAGCAATCAGCCCCAGCATTTT	CASSRGSNQPQHF
TRBV20-1	TRBJ2-7	.	.	TGCAGTGCTAGGGGTTCTAGCGAGAAGCAGTACTTC	CSARGSSEKQYF
TRBV29-1	TRBJ2-4	.	.	TGCAGCGTTGCGACGCCTGTGGGCAGCGCCAAAAACATTCAGTACTTC	CSVATPVGSAKNIQYF
TRBV5-1	TRBJ1-3	.	few	TGCGCCAGCAGCTTGAATCTCCGAGCGACTACTGGAAACACCATATATTTT	CASSLNLRATTGNTIYF
TRBV23-1	TRBJ2-7	TRBD2	many	TGCGCCAGCAGTGCAATCCCGGGACTACCACCCGAGCAGTACTTC	CASSAIPGLPPEQYF
TRBV14	TRBJ1-4	.	few	TGTGCCAGCAGCCAAGGGACGGCTGAAAAACTGTTTTTT	CASSQGTAEKLFF
TRBV29-1	TRBJ2-4	.	many	TGCAGCGTTGGGTTTGACAGAAACATTCAGTACTTC	CSVGFDRNIQYF
TRBV12-3/TRBV12-4	TRBJ1-2	.	many	TGTGCCAGCAGTTTGCGGGGCTACACCTTC	CASSLRGYTF
TRBV3-1	TRBJ2-5	TRBD1	many	TGTGCCAGCAGCCAAGGGGACAGGAGAGAGACCCAGTACTTC	CASSQGDRRETQYF
TRBV10-1	TRBJ2-1	TRBD1	many	TGCGCCAGCAGTTCCGGGACAGGGAATGCCCATGAGCAGTTCTTC	CASSSGTGNAHEQFF
TRBV12-3/TRBV12-4	TRBJ2-7	TRBD1	many	TGTGCCAGCAGTTTATATGGGACAGGGTTGTACGAGCAGTACTTC	CASSLYGTGLYEQYF
TRBV2	TRBJ2-1	TRBD2	many	TGTGCCAGCAGTGGTCGCGGGAGGGGAAATGAGCAGTTCTTC	CASSGRGRGNEQFF
TRBV12-3/TRBV12-4	TRBJ1-4	.	.	TGTGCCAGCAGTTTGTTCGCGGAAAAACTGTTTTTT	CASSLFAEKLFF
TRBV3-1	TRBJ2-7	TRBD1	few	TGTGCCAGCAGCCTACAAGCCTTACAGGGGGCCTACGAGCAGTACTTC	CASSLQALQGAYEQYF
TRBV5-1	TRBJ1-4	.	many	TGCGCCAGCAGCTTGGGAGGCATCGGTGAAAAACTGTTTTTT	CASSLGGIGEKLFF
TRBV12-3/TRBV12-4	TRBJ1-2	.	many	TGTGCCAGCAGTTTGGACCCCCCGGGTGGCTACACCTTC	CASSLDPPGGYTF
TRBV7-2	TRBJ2-2	.	many	TGTGCCAGCAGCTTTAACGTGCGGGGCAACACCGGGGAGCTGTTTTTT	CASSFNVRGNTGELFF
TRBV11-3	TRBJ2-1	.	many	TGTGCCAGCAGCTTACGTTTCGGGGGCTCCTACAATGAGCAGTTCTTC	CASSLRFGGSYNEQFF
TRBV23-1	TRBJ1-1	.	few	TGCGCCAGCAGTCTCGCGGGGAGGGGGAACACTGAAGCTTTCTTT	CASSLAGRGNTEAFF
TRBV18	TRBJ2-1	.	few	TGTGCCAGCTCACGTCAGGGACAAAGTGATGAGCAGTTCTTC	CASSRQGQSDEQFF
TRBV14	TRBJ2-3	.	many	TGTGCCAGCAGCCAAGATATGTGGGTCACAGATACGCAGTATTTT	CASSQDMWVTDTQYF
TRBV3-1	TRBJ2-4	.	many	TGTGCCAGCAGTCTCCGCACCGGCAAAAACATTCAGTACTTC	CASSLRTGKNIQYF
TRBV5-1	TRBJ2-4	TRBD1	few	TGCGCCAGCAGCTTAGACAGGGGGACCGGGGACAAAAACATTCAGTACTTC	CASSLDRGTGDKNIQYF
TRBV19	TRBJ1-1	.	many	TGTGCCAGTACCCACTACTGGACCACTGAAGCTTTCTTT	CASTHYWTTEAFF
TRBV24-1	TRBJ1-4	.	many	TGTGCCACCAGTGATCCGCGACAGGACAGTGAAAAACTGTTTTTT	CATSDPRQDSEKLFF
TRBV7-3	TRBJ2-1	.	many	TGTGCCAGCAGCTGGGGGGGAGGGGGCGATGAGCAGTTCTTC	CASSWGGGGDEQFF
TRBV11-3	TRBJ2-1	TRBD1	many	TGTGCCAGCAGCCCGGGACAGGTAGGGAATGAGCAGTTCTTC	CASSPGQVGNEQFF
TRBV5-5	TRBJ2-3	.	many	TGTGCCAGCAGCTTGATACGGGGCGGCACAGATACGCAGTATTTT	CASSLIRGGTDTQYF
TRBV10-3	TRBJ1-2	TRBD1	many	TGTGCCATCAGTCAAGGACAAGGGACAGCTAACTATGGCTACACCTTC	CAISQGQGTANYGYTF
TRBV5-1	TRBJ1-6	.	few	TGCGCCAGCAGTTCCCTGGAGAAATCACCCCTCCACTTT	CASSSLEKSPLHF
TRBV4-2	TRBJ2-5	.	.	TGTGCCAGCAGCCAAGAACTAGAGACCCAGTACTTC	CASSQELETQYF